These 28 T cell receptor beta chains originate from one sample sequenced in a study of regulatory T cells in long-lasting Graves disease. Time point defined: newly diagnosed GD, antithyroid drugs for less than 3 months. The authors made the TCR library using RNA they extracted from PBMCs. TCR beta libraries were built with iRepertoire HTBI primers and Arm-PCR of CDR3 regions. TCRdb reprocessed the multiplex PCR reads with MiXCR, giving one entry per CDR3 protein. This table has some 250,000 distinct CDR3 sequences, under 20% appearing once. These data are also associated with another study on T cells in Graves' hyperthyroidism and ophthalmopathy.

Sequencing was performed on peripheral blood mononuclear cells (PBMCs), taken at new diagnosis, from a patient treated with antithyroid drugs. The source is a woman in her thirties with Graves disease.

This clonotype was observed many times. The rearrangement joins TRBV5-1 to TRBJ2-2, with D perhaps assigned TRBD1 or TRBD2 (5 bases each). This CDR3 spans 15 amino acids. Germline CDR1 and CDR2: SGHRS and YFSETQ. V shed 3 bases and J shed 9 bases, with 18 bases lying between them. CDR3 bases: TGCGCCAGCAGCTCCCGGGACCTATCTGAAAGGGAGCTGTTTTTT. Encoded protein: CASSSRDLSERELFF.

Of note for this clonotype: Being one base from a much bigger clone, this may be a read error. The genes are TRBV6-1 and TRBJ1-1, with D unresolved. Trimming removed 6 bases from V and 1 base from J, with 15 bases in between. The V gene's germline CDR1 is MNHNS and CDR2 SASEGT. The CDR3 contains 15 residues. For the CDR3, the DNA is TGTGCCAGCAGGCCCCTAGGGAGAGGGAACACTGAAGCTTTCTTT. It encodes CASRPLGRGNTEAFF.

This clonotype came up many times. The CDR3 is CASTFEGGSNEKLFF. The DNA of the CDR3 is TGTGCCAGCACCTTCGAAGGGGGGTCCAATGAAAAACTGTTTTTT. The rearrangement uses TRBV11-2 and TRBJ1-4, with D perhaps matching TRBD1 (6 bases). The CDR3 loop spans 15 amino acids. Trimming shortened V by 7 bases and J by 5 bases, and 17 bases separated the two germline ends. Germline-derived CDR1 and CDR2 are SGHAT and FQNNGV.

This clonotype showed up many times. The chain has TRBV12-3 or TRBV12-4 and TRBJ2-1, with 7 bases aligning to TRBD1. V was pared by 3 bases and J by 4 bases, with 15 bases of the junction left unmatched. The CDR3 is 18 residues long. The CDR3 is CASSFRLIHRGEYNEQFF. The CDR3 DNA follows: TGTGCCAGCAGTTTCCGCTTAATACACAGGGGAGAGTACAATGAGCAGTTCTTC.

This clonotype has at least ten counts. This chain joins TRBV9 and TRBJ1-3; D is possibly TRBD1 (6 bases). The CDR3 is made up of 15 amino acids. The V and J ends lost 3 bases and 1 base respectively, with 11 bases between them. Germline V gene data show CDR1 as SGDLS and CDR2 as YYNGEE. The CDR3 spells CASSGRRGSGNTIYF. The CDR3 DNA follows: TGTGCCAGCAGCGGACGCAGGGGTTCTGGAAACACCATATATTTT.

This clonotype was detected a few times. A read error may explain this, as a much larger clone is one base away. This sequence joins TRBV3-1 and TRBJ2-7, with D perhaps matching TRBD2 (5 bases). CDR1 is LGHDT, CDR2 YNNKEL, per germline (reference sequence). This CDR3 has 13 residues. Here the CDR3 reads CANSFKGDYEQYF. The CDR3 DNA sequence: TGTGCCAACAGCTTTAAGGGAGACTACGAGCAGTACTTC.

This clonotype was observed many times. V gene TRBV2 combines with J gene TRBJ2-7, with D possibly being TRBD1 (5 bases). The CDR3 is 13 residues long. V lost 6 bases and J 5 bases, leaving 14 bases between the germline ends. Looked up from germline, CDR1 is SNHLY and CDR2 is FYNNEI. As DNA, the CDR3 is TGTGCCAGCAGCAGAGACCAGGGCCACGAGCAGTACTTC. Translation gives CASSRDQGHEQYF.

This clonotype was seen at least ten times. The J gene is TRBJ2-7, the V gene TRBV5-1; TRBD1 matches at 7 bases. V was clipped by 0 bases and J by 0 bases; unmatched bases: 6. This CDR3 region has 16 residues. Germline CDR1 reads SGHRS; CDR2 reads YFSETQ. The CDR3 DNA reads TGCGCCAGCAGCTTGGTGGGACAGCCAGCCTCCTACGAGCAGTACTTC. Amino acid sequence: CASSLVGQPASYEQYF.

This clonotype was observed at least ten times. The CDR3 protein is CATSEGREDSPLHF. CDR3 sequence (DNA): TGTGCCACCAGCGAGGGACGGGAGGATTCACCCCTCCACTTT. The V call is TRBV15, the J call TRBJ1-6; possible D gene TRBD1, 5 bases. Germline assignment: CDR1 LNHNV and CDR2 YYDKDF (reference sequence). V shed 5 bases and J shed 8 bases, with 13 bases lying between them. The CDR3 has 14 amino acids.

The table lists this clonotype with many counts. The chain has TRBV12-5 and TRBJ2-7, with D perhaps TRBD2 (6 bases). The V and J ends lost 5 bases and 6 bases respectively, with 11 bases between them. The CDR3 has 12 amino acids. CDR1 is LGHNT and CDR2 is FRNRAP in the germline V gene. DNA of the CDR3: TGTGCTAGTGGTCCGCGGGAAAGCGAGCAGTACTTC. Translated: CASGPRESEQYF.

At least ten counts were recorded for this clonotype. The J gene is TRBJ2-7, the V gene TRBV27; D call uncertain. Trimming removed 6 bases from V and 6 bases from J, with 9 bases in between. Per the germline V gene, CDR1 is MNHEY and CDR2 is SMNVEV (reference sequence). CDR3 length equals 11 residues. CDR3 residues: CASRGPGEQYF. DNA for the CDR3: TGTGCCAGCAGAGGTCCCGGCGAGCAGTACTTC.

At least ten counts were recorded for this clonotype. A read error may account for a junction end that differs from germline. CDR3 sequence (DNA): TGCGCCAGCAGCTTAGGTCAGGGGGCGAATACTGAAGCTTTCTTT. This gives the protein CASSLGQGANTEAFF. This sequence joins TRBV5-4 and TRBJ1-1; 8 bases are shared with TRBD1. Germline assignment: CDR1 SGHNT and CDR2 YYREEE (reference sequence). CDR3 size: 15 residues.

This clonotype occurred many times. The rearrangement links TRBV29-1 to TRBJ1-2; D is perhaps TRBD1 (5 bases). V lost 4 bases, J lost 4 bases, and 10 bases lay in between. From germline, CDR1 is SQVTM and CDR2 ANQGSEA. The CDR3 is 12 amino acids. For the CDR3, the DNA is TGCAGCGTTGGCGGCGGGGGCTATGGCTACACCTTC. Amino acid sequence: CSVGGGGYGYTF.

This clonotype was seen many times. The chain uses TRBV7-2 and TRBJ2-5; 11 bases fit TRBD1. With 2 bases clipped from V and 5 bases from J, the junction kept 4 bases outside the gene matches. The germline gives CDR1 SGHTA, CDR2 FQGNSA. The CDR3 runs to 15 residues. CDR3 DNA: TGTGCCAGCAGCTTAAAGTGGGACAGGGGGGAGACCCAGTACTTC. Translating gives CASSLKWDRGETQYF.

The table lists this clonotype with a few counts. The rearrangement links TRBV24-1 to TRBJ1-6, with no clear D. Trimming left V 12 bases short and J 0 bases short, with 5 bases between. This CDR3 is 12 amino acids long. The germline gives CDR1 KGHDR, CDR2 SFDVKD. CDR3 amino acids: CAPSSYNSPLHF. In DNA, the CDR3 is TGTGCCCCAAGCTCCTATAATTCACCCCTCCACTTT.

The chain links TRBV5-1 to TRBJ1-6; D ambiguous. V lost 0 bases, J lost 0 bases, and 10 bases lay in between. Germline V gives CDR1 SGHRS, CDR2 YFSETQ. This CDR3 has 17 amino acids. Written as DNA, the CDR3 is TGCGCCAGCAGCTTGGCCGACGGTAACTCCTATAATTCACCCCTCCACTTT. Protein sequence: CASSLADGNSYNSPLHF.

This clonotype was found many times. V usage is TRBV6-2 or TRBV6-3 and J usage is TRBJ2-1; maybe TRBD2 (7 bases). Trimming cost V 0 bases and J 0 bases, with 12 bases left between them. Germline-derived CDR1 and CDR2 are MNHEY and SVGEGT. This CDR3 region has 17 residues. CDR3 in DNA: TGTGCCAGCAGTTACTCGAGGGGGGGGAGCTCCTACAATGAGCAGTTCTTC. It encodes CASSYSRGGSSYNEQFF.

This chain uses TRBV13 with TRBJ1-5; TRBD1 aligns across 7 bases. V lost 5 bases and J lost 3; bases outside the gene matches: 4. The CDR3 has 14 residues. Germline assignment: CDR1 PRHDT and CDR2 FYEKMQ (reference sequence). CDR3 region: CASSDGTVNQPQHF. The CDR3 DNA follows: TGTGCCAGCAGCGACGGGACAGTCAATCAGCCCCAGCATTTT. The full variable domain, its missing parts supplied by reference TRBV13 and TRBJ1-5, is AAGVIQSPRHLIKEKRETATLKCYPIPRHDTVYWYQQGPGQDPQFLISFYEKMQSDKGSIPDRFSAQQFSDYHSELNMSSLELGDSALYFCASSDGTVNQPQHFGDGTRLSIL.

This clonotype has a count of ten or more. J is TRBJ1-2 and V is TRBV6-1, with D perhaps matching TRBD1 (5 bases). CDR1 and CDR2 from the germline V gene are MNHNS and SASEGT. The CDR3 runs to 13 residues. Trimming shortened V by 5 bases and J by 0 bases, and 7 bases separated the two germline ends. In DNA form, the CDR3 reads TGTGCCAGCAGTAGGGGAGCTAACTATGGCTACACCTTC. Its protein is CASSRGANYGYTF.

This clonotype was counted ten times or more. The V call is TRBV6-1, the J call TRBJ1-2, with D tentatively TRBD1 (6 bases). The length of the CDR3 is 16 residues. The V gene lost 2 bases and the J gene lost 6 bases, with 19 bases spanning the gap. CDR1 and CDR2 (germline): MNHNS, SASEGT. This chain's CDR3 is CASSEFDRIISHGYTF. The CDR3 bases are TGTGCCAGCAGTGAATTTGACAGGATTATTTCCCATGGCTACACCTTC.

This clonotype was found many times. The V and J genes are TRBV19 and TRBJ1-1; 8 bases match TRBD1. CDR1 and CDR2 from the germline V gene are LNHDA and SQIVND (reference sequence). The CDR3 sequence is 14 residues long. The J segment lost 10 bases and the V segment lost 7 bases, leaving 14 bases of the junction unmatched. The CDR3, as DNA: TGTGCCAGTATCCAGACAGGGGTGACGGATCGAGCTTTCTTT. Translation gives CASIQTGVTDRAFF.

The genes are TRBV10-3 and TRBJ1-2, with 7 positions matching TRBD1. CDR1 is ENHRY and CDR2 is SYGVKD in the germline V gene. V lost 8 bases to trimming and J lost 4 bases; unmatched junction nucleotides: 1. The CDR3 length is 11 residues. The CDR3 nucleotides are TGTGCCATCGGGGACAGCTATGGCTACACCTTC. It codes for CAIGDSYGYTF.

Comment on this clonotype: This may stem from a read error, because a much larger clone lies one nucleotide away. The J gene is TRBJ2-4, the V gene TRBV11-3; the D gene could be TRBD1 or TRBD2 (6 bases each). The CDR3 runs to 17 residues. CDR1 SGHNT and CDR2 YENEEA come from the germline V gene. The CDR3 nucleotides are TGTGTCAGCAGCGTATTCGTATTCCGGGGGCACAAAAACATTCAGTACTTC. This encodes CVSSVFVFRGHKNIQYF.

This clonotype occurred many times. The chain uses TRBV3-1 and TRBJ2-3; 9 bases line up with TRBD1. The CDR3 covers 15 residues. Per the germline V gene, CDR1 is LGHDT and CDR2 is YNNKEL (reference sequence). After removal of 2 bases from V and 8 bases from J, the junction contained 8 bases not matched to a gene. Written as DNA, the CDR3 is TGTGCCAGCAGCCAATGGGACAGGGATGAACCTACGCAGTATTTT. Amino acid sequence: CASSQWDRDEPTQYF.

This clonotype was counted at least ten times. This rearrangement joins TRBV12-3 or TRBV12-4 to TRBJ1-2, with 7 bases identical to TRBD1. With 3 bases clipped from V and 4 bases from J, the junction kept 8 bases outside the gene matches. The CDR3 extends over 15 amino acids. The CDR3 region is CASSFARGLGYGYTF. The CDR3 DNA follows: TGTGCCAGCAGTTTTGCTAGGGGGCTTGGCTATGGCTACACCTTC.

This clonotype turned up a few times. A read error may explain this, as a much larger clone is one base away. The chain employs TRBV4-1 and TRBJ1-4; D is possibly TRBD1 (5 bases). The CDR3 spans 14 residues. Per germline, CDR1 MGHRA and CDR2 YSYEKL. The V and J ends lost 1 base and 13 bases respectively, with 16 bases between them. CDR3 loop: CASSQGGEGWGLFF. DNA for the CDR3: TGCGCCAGCAGCCAAGGGGGGGAAGGGTGGGGACTGTTTTTT.

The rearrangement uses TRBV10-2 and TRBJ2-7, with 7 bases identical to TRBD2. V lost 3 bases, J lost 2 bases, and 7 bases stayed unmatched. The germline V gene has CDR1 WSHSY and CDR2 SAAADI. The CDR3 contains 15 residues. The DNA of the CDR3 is TGCGCCAGCAGTGATCGGACGGGGGGTCCCTACGAGCAGTACTTC. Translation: CASSDRTGGPYEQYF.

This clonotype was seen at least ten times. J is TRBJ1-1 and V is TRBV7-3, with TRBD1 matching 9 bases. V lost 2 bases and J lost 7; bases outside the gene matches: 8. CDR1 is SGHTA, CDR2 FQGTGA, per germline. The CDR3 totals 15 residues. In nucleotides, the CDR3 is TGTGCCAGCAGCTTACAGGGACAGGGTTTGAGTGAAGCTTTCTTT. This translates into CASSLQGQGLSEAFF.